One and the same sample provided the 22 T cell receptor beta chains below, sequenced in a study of cytomegalovirus exposure and HLA in healthy donors (dated by TCRdb to about 2017). Preparation of the library involved the immunoSEQ multiplex PCR assay. A mixture of 60 forward primers for TCR Vbeta segments and 13 reverse primers for TCR Jbeta segments was used in the multiplex PCR. Not all clones reach the TCRdb copy of this immuneACCESS table, which keeps in-frame sequences only. Checked studies attribute under half of the gap to unresolved V genes and leave the rest unexplained. The sample table records 70,000 or so clones; 80% to 90% of these occur just once. The biggest ten clones account for 9% to 14% of the sample. The sample was PBMCs. These TCRs come from a woman aged 25-40 years in good health and CMV-seropositive.

The chain joins TRBV7-9 to TRBJ2-2; 7 bases match TRBD2. Germline V gene data show CDR1 as SEHNR and CDR2 as FQNEAQ (reference sequence). V trimming: 3 bases; J trimming: 3 bases; junction bases outside the gene matches: 10. This CDR3 has 17 amino acids. CDR3 sequence reads: CASSFIPRGVDTGELFF. CDR3 sequence (DNA): TGTGCCAGCAGCTTCATCCCTCGGGGGGTCGACACCGGGGAGCTGTTTTTT.

The J gene is TRBJ1-5, the V gene TRBV7-8, with 8 bases matching TRBD1. Per germline, CDR1 SGHVS and CDR2 FQNEAQ. The CDR3 runs to 13 residues. V trimming: 5 bases; J trimming: 6 bases; junction bases outside the gene matches: 3. CDR3 bases: TGTGCCAGCAGCGTAGACAGGGGTCAGCCCCAGCATTTT. Its protein product is CASSVDRGQPQHF.

This clone is a singleton in its sample. The V gene is TRBV6-6, the J gene TRBJ1-3; the D is unclear. CDR3 length equals 15 residues. V shed 5 bases and J shed 2 bases, with 13 bases lying between them. Germline-derived CDR1 and CDR2 are MNHNY and SVGAGI (reference sequence). The CDR3 sequence: CASSGSGRPGNTIYF. The DNA of the CDR3 is TGTGCCAGCAGTGGGTCGGGGAGGCCTGGAAACACCATATATTTT.

The rearrangement links TRBV7-2 to TRBJ1-2; D is unclear. Trimming left V 2 bases short and J 2 bases short, with 15 bases between. Per germline, CDR1 SGHTA and CDR2 FQGNSA. The CDR3 spans 16 residues. For the CDR3, the DNA is TGTGCCAGCAGCTTAAAAACAGCCGGGAGAAACTATGGCTACACCTTC. It encodes CASSLKTAGRNYGYTF.

This clone was counted between two and nine times. The V and J genes are TRBV18 and TRBJ1-4; D unclear. The length of the CDR3 is 14 residues. V was trimmed by 3 bases and J by 0 bases, leaving 5 bases between them. Germline CDR1 is KGHSH and CDR2 is LQKENI. CDR3 coding DNA: TGTGCCAGCTCACCCGCAGCAACTAATGAAAAACTGTTTTTT. It encodes CASSPAATNEKLFF.

J is TRBJ1-5 and V is TRBV4-1, with D tentatively TRBD1 (6 bases). The CDR3 spans 16 residues. The germline V and J ends were trimmed by 1 base and 7 bases, with 17 bases remaining between them. Germline CDR1 reads MGHRA; CDR2 reads YSYEKL. The CDR3 reads CASSQGGHGRGQPQHF. DNA of the CDR3: TGCGCCAGCAGCCAAGGAGGACATGGGAGGGGGCAGCCCCAGCATTTT.

The chain joins TRBV4-1 to TRBJ2-1, with 13 bases fitting TRBD2. The J segment lost 4 bases and the V segment lost 4 bases, leaving 7 bases of the junction unmatched. CDR1 is MGHRA, CDR2 YSYEKL, per germline. This CDR3 has 17 amino acids. CDR3 region: CASSRGGLAGRYNEQFF. The CDR3 DNA follows: TGCGCCAGCAGCCGGGGGGGACTAGCGGGAAGGTACAATGAGCAGTTCTTC.

The count of this clone is one. This rearrangement joins TRBV28 to TRBJ2-6; D possibly corresponds to TRBD2 (6 bases). CDR1 MDHEN and CDR2 SYDVKM come from the germline V gene. The V end lost 7 bases, the J end lost 1 base, and 11 bases lay between the germline ends. This CDR3 is built from 15 residues. CDR3 region: CASTRGGSGANVLTF. The CDR3 bases are TGTGCCAGCACAAGAGGAGGGTCTGGGGCCAACGTCCTGACTTTC.

The chain has TRBV27 and TRBJ1-2; no definite D call. The V and J ends lost 6 bases and 8 bases respectively, with 16 bases between them. There are 13 residues in the CDR3. Germline CDR1 and CDR2: MNHEY and SMNVEV (reference sequence). The CDR3, as DNA: TGTGCCAGCAGCCAAGTCCCCCCGGTGGGCTACACCTTC. Protein product: CASSQVPPVGYTF.

The J gene is TRBJ2-1, the V gene TRBV18; D unresolved. Germline assignment: CDR1 KGHSH and CDR2 LQKENI. The ends were cut back, 0 bases at V and 8 bases at J, with 11 bases in the middle. The CDR3 runs 14 residues. The CDR3 DNA is TGTGCCAGCTCACCACCGTCAAGAACGGATGAGCAGTTCTTC. Translating it yields CASSPPSRTDEQFF.

CDR3 region: CASSALGEETQYF. CDR3 sequence (DNA): TGTGCCAGCAGTGCCCTCGGTGAAGAGACCCAGTACTTC. The chain combines TRBV25-1 with TRBJ2-5; D is unclear. This CDR3 is 13 amino acids long. The germline V and J ends were trimmed by 4 bases and 3 bases, with 9 bases remaining between them. CDR1 MGHDK and CDR2 SYGVNS come from the germline V gene.

CDR3 coding DNA: TGTGCCAGCAGCCCCCAGGCTAGCGGGACCCGAGGCGGGGAGCTGTTTTTT. It is translated as CASSPQASGTRGGELFF. The J gene is TRBJ2-2, the V gene TRBV7-7; 9 bases agree with TRBD2. The trim removed 5 bases at V and 7 bases at J, leaving 14 bases unmatched. Germline V gene lookup returns CDR1 SSHAT and CDR2 FNYEAQ (reference sequence). This CDR3 has 17 residues.

The chain couples TRBV4-1 to TRBJ2-7, with D possibly being TRBD2 (5 bases). Germline V gene sequence: CDR1 MGHRA, CDR2 YSYEKL. This CDR3 region has 13 residues. Trimming removed 3 bases at V and 0 bases at J, with 6 bases between. DNA of the CDR3: TGCGCCAGCAGCCACCGGGGCTCCTACGAGCAGTACTTC. Protein product: CASSHRGSYEQYF.

The table lists this clone with a count of one. The rearrangement joins TRBV25-1 to TRBJ2-1; D is possibly TRBD2 (6 bases). V lost 9 bases and J lost 4, with 13 bases in between. CDR1 and CDR2 from the germline V gene are MGHDK and SYGVNS. This CDR3 has 13 amino acids. Here the CDR3 reads CARTGATYNEQFF. CDR3 bases: TGTGCCAGGACGGGAGCCACATACAATGAGCAGTTCTTC. Filled out from reference TRBV25-1 and TRBJ2-1, the complete variable domain reads EADIYQTPRYLVIGTGKKITLECSQTMGHDKMYWYQQDPGMELHLIHYSYGVNSTEKGDLSSESTVSRIRTEHFPLTLESARPSHTSQYLCARTGATYNEQFFGPGTRLTVL.

The chain links TRBV9 to TRBJ2-2; TRBD1 matches at 7 bases. Looked up from germline, CDR1 is SGDLS and CDR2 is YYNGEE. V shed 0 bases, J shed 5 bases, and the junction held 7 bases outside the gene matches. The CDR3 has 16 amino acids. CDR3 region: CASSVGGTVLTGELFF. CDR3 DNA: TGTGCCAGCAGCGTAGGAGGGACAGTTCTAACCGGGGAGCTGTTTTTT. The entire variable domain, with the rest obtained from reference TRBV9 and TRBJ2-2, is as follows: DSGVTQTPKHLITATGQRVTLRCSPRSGDLSVYWYQQSLDQGLQFLIQYYNGEERAKGNILERFSAQQFPDLHSELNLSSLELGDSALYFCASSVGGTVLTGELFFGEGSRLTVL.

V gene TRBV15 combines with J gene TRBJ2-7; 7 bases match TRBD2. With V trimmed by 3 bases and J by 4 bases, 9 bases remained unmatched. From germline, CDR1 is LNHNV and CDR2 YYDKDF (reference sequence). This CDR3 spans 15 amino acids. CDR3 sequence reads: CATSRPGLGNYEQYF. As DNA, the CDR3 is TGTGCCACCAGCAGGCCCGGACTAGGAAATTACGAGCAGTACTTC.

This clone has only one observation. V gene TRBV6-6 combines with J gene TRBJ2-6; D gene ambiguous. CDR1 and CDR2 (germline): MNHNY, SVGAGI (reference sequence). The CDR3 sequence is 14 residues long. The germline V and J ends were trimmed by 8 bases and 1 base, with 9 bases remaining between them. The CDR3 loop reads CASESKSGANVLTF. For the CDR3, the DNA is TGTGCCAGCGAATCTAAATCTGGGGCCAACGTCCTGACTTTC.

The chain has TRBV5-4 and TRBJ1-1; D not resolved. Between the trimmed V and J ends, which lost 4 bases and 1 base, there was a span of 11 bases. This CDR3 is built from 14 residues. Germline CDR1 SGHNT, CDR2 YYREEE (reference sequence). For the CDR3, the DNA is TGTGCCAGCAGCCGAGAACGTACGAACACTGAAGCTTTCTTT. Translation: CASSRERTNTEAFF. Using reference TRBV5-4 and TRBJ1-1 for the parts outside the CDR3, the full variable domain is ETGVTQSPTHLIKTRGQQVTLRCSSQSGHNTVSWYQQALGQGPQFIFQYYREEENGRGNFPPRFSGLQFPNYSSELNVNALELDDSALYLCASSRERTNTEAFFGQGTRLTVV.

The chain couples TRBV28 to TRBJ1-1; 7 positions match TRBD1. V shed 1 base and J 6 bases; nucleotides not matched to a gene: 5. Germline CDR1 reads MDHEN; CDR2 reads SYDVKM. The CDR3 contains 14 residues. Here the CDR3 reads CASSLSRTGPEAFF. The CDR3 DNA sequence: TGTGCCAGCAGTTTATCCCGGACAGGTCCTGAAGCTTTCTTT.

The table lists this clone with a few counts. The chain uses TRBV27 and TRBJ2-1; a possible D gene is TRBD2 (6 bases). V lost 4 bases and J lost 9, with 16 bases in between. The CDR3 consists of 14 residues. Per the germline V gene, CDR1 is MNHEY and CDR2 is SMNVEV (reference sequence). CDR3 protein: CASSSGLLMGEQFF. The DNA for the CDR3 is TGTGCCAGCAGTTCGGGACTCCTAATGGGTGAGCAGTTCTTC.

This clone was picked up one time. The V gene is TRBV4-2, the J gene TRBJ2-7, with 7 positions matching TRBD2. Germline loops: CDR1 LGHNA, CDR2 YNFKEQ. The ends lost 1 base at V and 5 bases at J; junction bases unmatched: 11. The CDR3 sequence is 16 residues long. CDR3 sequence reads: CASSQGLGGGKNEQYF. The CDR3 nucleotides read TGTGCCAGCAGCCAAGGGTTGGGGGGAGGGAAAAACGAGCAGTACTTC.

The chain combines TRBV2 with TRBJ2-7, with D maybe TRBD1 (7 bases). V dropped 8 bases and J dropped 6 bases, with 23 bases sitting between them. This CDR3 region has 15 residues. The germline V gene encodes CDR1 SNHLY and CDR2 FYNNEI. CDR3 in DNA: TGTGCCAGCTTAGGCAGGGGGGCAGTATCGCCCGAGCAGTACTTC. It yields the protein CASLGRGAVSPEQYF.